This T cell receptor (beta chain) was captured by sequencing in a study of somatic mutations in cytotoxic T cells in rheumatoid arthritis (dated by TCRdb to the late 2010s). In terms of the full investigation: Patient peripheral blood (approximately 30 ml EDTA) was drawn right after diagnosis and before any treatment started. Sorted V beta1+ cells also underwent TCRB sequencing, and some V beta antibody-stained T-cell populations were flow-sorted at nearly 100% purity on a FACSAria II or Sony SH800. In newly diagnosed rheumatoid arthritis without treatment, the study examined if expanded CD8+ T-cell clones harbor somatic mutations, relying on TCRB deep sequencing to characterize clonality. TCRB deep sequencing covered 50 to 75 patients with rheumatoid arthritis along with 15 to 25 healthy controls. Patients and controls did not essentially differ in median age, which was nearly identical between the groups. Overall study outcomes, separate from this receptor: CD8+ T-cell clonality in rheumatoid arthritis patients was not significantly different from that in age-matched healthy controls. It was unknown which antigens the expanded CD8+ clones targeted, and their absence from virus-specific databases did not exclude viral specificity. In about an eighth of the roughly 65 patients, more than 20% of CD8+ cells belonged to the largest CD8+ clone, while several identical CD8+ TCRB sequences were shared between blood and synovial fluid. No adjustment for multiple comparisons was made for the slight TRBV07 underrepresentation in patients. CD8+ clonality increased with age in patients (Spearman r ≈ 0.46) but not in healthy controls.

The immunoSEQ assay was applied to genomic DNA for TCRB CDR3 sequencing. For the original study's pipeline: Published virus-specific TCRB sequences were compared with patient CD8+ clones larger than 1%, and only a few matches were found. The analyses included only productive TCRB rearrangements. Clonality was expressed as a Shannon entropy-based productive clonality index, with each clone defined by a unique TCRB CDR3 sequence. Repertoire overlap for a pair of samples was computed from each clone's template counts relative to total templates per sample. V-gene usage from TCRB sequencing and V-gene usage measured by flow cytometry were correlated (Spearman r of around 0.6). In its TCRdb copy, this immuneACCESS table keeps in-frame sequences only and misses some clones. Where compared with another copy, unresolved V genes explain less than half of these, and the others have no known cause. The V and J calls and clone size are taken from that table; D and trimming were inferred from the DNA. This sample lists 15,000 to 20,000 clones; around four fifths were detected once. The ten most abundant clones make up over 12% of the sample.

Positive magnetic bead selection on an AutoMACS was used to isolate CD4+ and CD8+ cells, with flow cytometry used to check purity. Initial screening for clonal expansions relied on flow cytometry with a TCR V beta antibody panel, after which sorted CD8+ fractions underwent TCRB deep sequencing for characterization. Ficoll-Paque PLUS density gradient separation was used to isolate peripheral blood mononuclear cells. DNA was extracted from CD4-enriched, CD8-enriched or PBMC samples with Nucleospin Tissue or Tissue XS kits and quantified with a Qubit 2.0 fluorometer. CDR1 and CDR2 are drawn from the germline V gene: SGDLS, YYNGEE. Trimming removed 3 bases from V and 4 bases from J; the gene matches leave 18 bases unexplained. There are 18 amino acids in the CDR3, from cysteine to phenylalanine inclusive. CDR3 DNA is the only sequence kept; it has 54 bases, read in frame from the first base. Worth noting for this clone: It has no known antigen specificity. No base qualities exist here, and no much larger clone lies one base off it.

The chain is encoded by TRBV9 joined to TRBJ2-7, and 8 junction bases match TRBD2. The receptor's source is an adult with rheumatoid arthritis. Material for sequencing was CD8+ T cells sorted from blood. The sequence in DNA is TGTGCCAGCAGCGCCCCGCGAGACGGTAGCGGGAACGTATACGAGCAGTACTTC. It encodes CASSAPRDGSGNVYEQYF.